The following is a T cell receptor (beta chain) sequence with its context. These data come from a study of blood T cell repertoires in COVID-19. Across the whole study: Some COVID-19 samples were acute and others convalescent; all came from the United States, Italy and Spain. Sample material is recorded as cDNA or gDNA derived from T cells, B-cell-depleted T cells, or PBMCs.

In the original processing: Nucleated cell counts were estimated from reference gene primer amplification. Sequencing used immunoSEQ multiplex PCR; TCRdb keeps in-frame clones, though not all of them. V and J calls and clone size are as listed in that table; D and trimming were resolved from the DNA. In the table there are about 71,000 clones, roughly 90% of which are singletons. Germline CDR1 and CDR2: LGHDT and YNNKEL (reference sequence). V shed 0 bases and J 7 bases; nucleotides not matched to a gene: 9. This CDR3 spans 16 amino acids. The clonotype originates from a woman at least 80 years old with acute or convalescent COVID-19. The rearrangement joins TRBV3-1 (or the pseudogene TRBV3-2) to TRBJ1-5; 7 bases are a match to TRBD1. Source material: peripheral blood. The CDR3 here is CASSQETGSSGQPQHF. CDR3 nucleotide sequence: TGTGCCAGCAGCCAAGAGACAGGGAGCAGTGGACAGCCCCAGCATTTT.